Following are 28 T cell receptor beta chains from one sample sequenced in a study of blood T cells in healthy people across ages. Combining a sample-barcoded 5' primer with a J-beta primer mix, a second PCR ran for about 7 to 11 cycles. TCRdb passed the 5' RACE reads through MiXCR, listing each CDR3 protein once. The sample comprises about 1.4 million distinct CDR3 sequences, around 59% of which are singletons, and 6.7% rests with the top ten. Sequenced sample: blood. Receptors originate from a man aged 18-30 years in good health.

This clonotype was observed a handful of times. This chain links TRBV18 with TRBJ2-1; possibly TRBD2 for D (6 bases). Trimming cost V 6 bases and J 10 bases, with 13 bases left between them. Germline V gives CDR1 KGHSH, CDR2 LQKENI. CDR3 length equals 12 residues. In DNA, the CDR3 is TGTGCCAGCTCCCGTCTGGCGGGGGAGCAGTTCTTC. Translated, it gives CASSRLAGEQFF.

This chain links TRBV7-2 with TRBJ1-4; D gene uncertain. The CDR3 is 12 residues long. The germline gives CDR1 SGHTA, CDR2 FQGNSA. Trimming took 6 bases from V and 10 from J, leaving 12 bases between them. This chain's CDR3 is CASSFDKAKLFF. The CDR3 region has the DNA TGTGCCAGCAGTTTTGATAAGGCAAAACTGTTTTTT.

This clonotype has at least ten counts. The rearrangement uses TRBV21-1 and TRBJ2-7. TRBV21-1 is designated a pseudogene. The CDR3 has 11 residues. The chain's CDR3 is CASSRVYEQYF. CDR3 in DNA: TGTGCCAGCAGCAGGGTCTACGAGCAGTACTTC.

The chain joins TRBV18 to TRBJ2-7; no firm D call. The germline gives CDR1 KGHSH, CDR2 LQKENI. The CDR3 contains 14 residues. The V end lost 3 bases, the J end lost 2 bases, and 11 bases lay between the germline ends. In DNA form, the CDR3 reads TGTGCCAGCTCACCCGTCCCTACCACCTACGAGCAGTACTTC. This encodes CASSPVPTTYEQYF. The full variable domain, completed using reference TRBV18 and TRBJ2-7, is NAGVMQNPRHLVRRRGQEARLRCSPMKGHSHVYWYRQLPEEGLKFMVYLQKENIIDESGMPKERFSAEFPKEGPSILRIQQVVRGDSAAYFCASSPVPTTYEQYFGPGTRLTVT.

Only a few counts were recorded for this clonotype. The chain uses TRBV28 and TRBJ2-1; TRBD1 matches at 10 bases. The V gene's germline CDR1 is MDHEN and CDR2 SYDVKM. The CDR3 has 23 amino acids. The trim removed 3 bases at V and 0 bases at J, leaving 23 bases unmatched. As DNA, the CDR3 is TGTGCCAGCAGTTTGACTCAGGACAGGGGGTTTCTAGTCCATCAGAGCTCCTACAATGAGCAGTTCTTC. It translates to CASSLTQDRGFLVHQSSYNEQFF.

This clonotype was seen more than once but under ten times. This chain joins TRBV29-1 and TRBJ2-7, with no clear D. V was clipped by 1 base and J by 3 bases, with 7 bases between them. Germline loops: CDR1 SQVTM, CDR2 ANQGSEA. The length of the CDR3 is 12 residues. For the CDR3, the DNA is TGCAGCGTTGAAGTCGAGCACTACGAGCAGTACTTC. Encoded protein: CSVEVEHYEQYF.

This clonotype was counted between two and nine times. The rearrangement joins TRBV5-1 to TRBJ2-3; weak D call: TRBD2 (5 bases). Germline lookup yields CDR1 SGHRS and CDR2 YFSETQ. The length of the CDR3 is 15 residues. Trimming pared 4 bases from V and 0 bases from J, leaving 12 bases between. The CDR3: CASSTRWESTDTQYF. The CDR3 DNA sequence: TGCGCCAGCAGCACCCGATGGGAGAGCACAGATACGCAGTATTTT.

This clonotype has a handful of counts. The chain uses TRBV12-3 or TRBV12-4 and TRBJ2-1; 10 positions match TRBD1. The CDR3 totals 15 residues. Unmatched junction bases numbered 2, after V lost 2 bases and J lost 4 bases. The CDR3 sequence is CASSLWDRGYNEQFF. The CDR3 coding sequence is TGTGCCAGCAGTTTATGGGACAGGGGATACAATGAGCAGTTCTTC.

Only a few counts were recorded for this clonotype. The gene calls are TRBV20-1 and TRBJ2-3, with TRBD1 matching 9 bases. V lost 0 bases and J lost 4; bases outside the gene matches: 11. The CDR3 extends over 17 amino acids. CDR1 is DFQATT and CDR2 is SNEGSKA in the germline V gene (reference sequence). CDR3 sequence reads: CSARDRDRAGWADTQYF. For the CDR3, the DNA is TGCAGTGCTAGAGATCGGGACAGGGCAGGATGGGCAGATACGCAGTATTTT.

CDR3 protein: CASSDSGGGTEAFF. The DNA of the CDR3 is TGTGCCAGCAGTGATTCAGGGGGCGGTACTGAAGCTTTCTTT. The chain employs TRBV25-1 and TRBJ1-1; TRBD1 agrees at 8 bases. The germline CDR1 and CDR2 sequences are MGHDK and SYGVNS. The CDR3 runs 14 residues. Losses at the gene ends were 3 bases for V and 5 bases for J; bases not matched to a gene: 5.

V usage is TRBV20-1 and J usage is TRBJ2-1, with 10 bases aligning to TRBD1. The ends lost 2 bases at V and 6 bases at J; junction bases unmatched: 7. The CDR3 is 15 amino acids. Looked up from germline, CDR1 is DFQATT and CDR2 is SNEGSKA (reference sequence). DNA of the CDR3: TGCAGTGCTAGACTCGACAGGGGGCTCGGCAATGAGCAGTTCTTC. This sequence encodes CSARLDRGLGNEQFF.

The chain is built from TRBV9 and TRBJ2-3; 9 bases are a match to TRBD2. Looked up from germline, CDR1 is SGDLS and CDR2 is YYNGEE. Germline trimming cut 2 bases from V and 9 bases from J; bases unmatched to any gene: 16. CDR3 length equals 17 residues. For the CDR3, the DNA is TGTGCCAGCAGCGTCACCCAAATAGCGGGAGTCAAGGCGACGCAGTATTTT. Protein: CASSVTQIAGVKATQYF.

The chain is built from TRBV20-1 and TRBJ2-5; TRBD2 agrees at 11 bases. CDR3 size: 13 residues. Germline trimming cut 7 bases from V and 11 bases from J; bases unmatched to any gene: 12. CDR1 and CDR2 (germline): DFQATT, SNEGSKA (reference sequence). CDR3 residues: CSVRLAGRNEQYF. The CDR3 DNA follows: TGCAGTGTAAGACTAGCGGGGAGGAATGAGCAGTACTTC.

The CDR3 DNA follows: TGTGCCAGCAGTTACTCGGGCGGACCGGCCCAGTACTTC. Translated, it gives CASSYSGGPAQYF. The chain uses TRBV6-5 and TRBJ2-5; D unresolved. Deletions cut 0 bases from V and 9 bases from J, with 11 bases between. CDR3 size: 13 residues. Germline CDR1 and CDR2: MNHEY and SVGAGI.

CDR3 sequence: CAAPGQGCLEQYF. CDR3 coding DNA: TGTGCCGCACCAGGACAGGGTTGTTTGGAGCAGTACTTC. The rearrangement links TRBV9 to TRBJ2-7, with 8 positions matching TRBD1. Trimming at V came to 10 bases and at J to 7 bases, leaving 13 bases not matched to a gene. The CDR3 runs 13 residues. Germline-derived CDR1 and CDR2 are SGDLS and YYNGEE.

The chain combines TRBV18 with TRBJ2-2; a possible D gene is TRBD2 (5 bases). There are 17 residues in the CDR3. The germline V gene has CDR1 KGHSH and CDR2 LQKENI. V lost 1 base and J lost 4, with 16 bases in between. The CDR3 here is CASSPLAGGFITGELFF. DNA for the CDR3: TGTGCCAGCTCACCACTTGCCGGCGGGTTTATCACCGGGGAGCTGTTTTTT.

The rearrangement uses TRBV6-6 and TRBJ1-5; D unclear. Trimming removed 2 bases at V and 0 bases at J, with 8 bases between. The CDR3 has 15 residues. Germline V CDR1 and CDR2: MNHNY, SVGAGI (reference sequence). CDR3 loop: CASSYGTVSNQPQHF. The CDR3, as DNA: TGTGCCAGCAGTTACGGCACCGTTAGCAATCAGCCCCAGCATTTT.

This chain joins TRBV7-6 and TRBJ2-2; the D call may be TRBD1 or TRBD2 (6 bases each). The CDR3 length is 18 residues. The germline V gene has CDR1 SGHVS and CDR2 FNYEAQ. Trimming left V 3 bases short and J 0 bases short, with 17 bases between. CDR3 amino acids: CASSLEGLQGANTGELFF. DNA for the CDR3: TGTGCCAGCAGCTTGGAGGGGCTACAGGGAGCGAACACCGGGGAGCTGTTTTTT.

This chain joins TRBV4-2 and TRBJ2-1, with 7 bases lining up with TRBD2. Germline V gene lookup returns CDR1 LGHNA and CDR2 YNFKEQ. The length of the CDR3 is 14 residues. V trimming: 5 bases; J trimming: 5 bases; junction bases outside the gene matches: 6. The CDR3 spells CASSGPSGDNEQFF. CDR3 bases: TGTGCCAGCAGCGGACCTAGCGGCGACAATGAGCAGTTCTTC.

The chain joins TRBV7-2 to TRBJ1-1; D ambiguous. V dropped 5 bases and J dropped 6 bases, with 19 bases sitting between them. The V gene's germline CDR1 is SGHTA and CDR2 FQGNSA. The CDR3 is made up of 15 amino acids. The CDR3 DNA sequence: TGTGCCAGCAGCCCCCGACGACAATCATCTGCTGAAGCTTTCTTT. This gives the protein CASSPRRQSSAEAFF.

This clonotype came up many times. The chain links TRBV27 to TRBJ2-7; 7 bases line up with TRBD1. The CDR3 extends over 15 amino acids. J lost 4 bases, V lost 2 bases, and 8 bases had no gene match. Germline V CDR1 and CDR2: MNHEY, SMNVEV (reference sequence). This chain's CDR3 is CASSLGAGGTYEQYF. The CDR3 coding sequence is TGTGCCAGCAGTTTAGGTGCAGGGGGTACATACGAGCAGTACTTC.

The chain recombines TRBV11-1 with TRBJ2-7; TRBD2 is a possible D gene (5 bases). V lost 4 bases to trimming and J lost 1 base, with 14 bases between them. Germline V gene data show CDR1 as SGHAT and CDR2 as FQDESV (reference sequence). The CDR3 extends over 15 amino acids. The CDR3 is CASSYGGAASYEQYF. CDR3 nucleotide sequence: TGTGCCAGCAGCTATGGAGGAGCGGCTTCCTACGAGCAGTACTTC.

The chain carries TRBV20-1 and TRBJ2-7, with TRBD2 identical over 14 bases. V shed 6 bases, J shed 0 bases, and the junction held 13 bases outside the gene matches. CDR3 size: 18 residues. CDR1 DFQATT and CDR2 SNEGSKA come from the germline V gene (reference sequence). CDR3 sequence reads: CSAHSGLAGGTSSYEQYF. CDR3 in DNA: TGCAGTGCCCATTCCGGACTAGCGGGAGGAACGAGCTCCTACGAGCAGTACTTC.

The chain joins TRBV5-1 to TRBJ2-4; 8 bases agree with TRBD2. The J call may be mistaken, given a closer DNA end match to TRBJ2-7. This CDR3 is 16 amino acids long. CDR1 and CDR2 from the germline V gene are SGHRS and YFSETQ. The CDR3 region has the DNA TGCGCCAGCAGCTTGGTATCGGCGGGAGGTGTGTACGAGCAGTACTTC. As protein: CASSLVSAGGVYEQYF.

This chain connects TRBV12-5 to TRBJ2-1; TRBD2 might be the D (6 bases). Germline assignment: CDR1 LGHNT and CDR2 FRNRAP. With 0 bases removed from V and 9 bases from J, the gap between germline ends came to 21 bases. The CDR3 runs 17 residues. CDR3 nucleotide sequence: TGTGCTAGTGGTTTGGTCTCCTGGGACCGACTAGTTGCTGAGCAGTTCTTC. Its protein is CASGLVSWDRLVAEQFF.

This clonotype was seen a handful of times. The V and J genes are TRBV2 and TRBJ2-5, with no clear D. This CDR3 comprises 12 residues. Trimming pared 8 bases from V and 5 bases from J, leaving 12 bases between. CDR1 SNHLY and CDR2 FYNNEI come from the germline V gene. The CDR3 bases are TGTGCCAGCTCGGATGAGACCGAGACCCAGTACTTC. Amino acid sequence: CASSDETETQYF.

This chain joins TRBV5-6 and TRBJ2-1; tentatively, D is TRBD1 (6 bases). V dropped 4 bases and J dropped 14 bases, with 13 bases sitting between them. The germline V gene encodes CDR1 SGHDT and CDR2 YYEEEE. CDR3 length: 11 amino acids. DNA for the CDR3: TGTGCCAGCAGCACAGGGATGGTCAAGTTCTTC. It specifies CASSTGMVKFF.

The chain couples TRBV27 to TRBJ2-7, with D tentatively TRBD1 or TRBD2 (6 bases each). Trimming pared 6 bases from V and 5 bases from J, leaving 17 bases between. This CDR3 is built from 14 residues. The germline gives CDR1 MNHEY, CDR2 SMNVEV (reference sequence). CDR3 coding DNA: TGTGCCAGCAGGGAACAGGGAGGTAGGGACGAGCAGTACTTC. It specifies CASREQGGRDEQYF.